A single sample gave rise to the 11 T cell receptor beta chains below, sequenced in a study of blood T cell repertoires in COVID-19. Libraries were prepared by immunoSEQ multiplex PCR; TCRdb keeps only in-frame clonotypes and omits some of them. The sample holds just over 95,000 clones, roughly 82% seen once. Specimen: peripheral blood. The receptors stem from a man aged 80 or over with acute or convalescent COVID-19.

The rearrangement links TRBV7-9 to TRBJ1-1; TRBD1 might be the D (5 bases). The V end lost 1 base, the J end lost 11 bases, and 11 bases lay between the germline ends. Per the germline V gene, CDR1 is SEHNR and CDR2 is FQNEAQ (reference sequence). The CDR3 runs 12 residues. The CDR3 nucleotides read TGTGCCAGCAGCTTAGTAGGCGGGGCGGCTTTCTTT. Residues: CASSLVGGAAFF.

The DNA for the CDR3 is TGTGCCTGGAGCACAGGGGCGGACACTGAAGCTTTCTTT. This codes for CAWSTGADTEAFF. The genes are TRBV30 and TRBJ1-1, with 7 bases lining up with TRBD1. The junction had 4 bases not matched to a gene; V was cut back by 3 bases and J by 3 bases. The CDR3 spans 13 residues. Germline V gene sequence: CDR1 GTSNPN, CDR2 SVGIG (reference sequence). Complete variable domain (other parts from reference TRBV30 and TRBJ1-1): SQTIHQWPATLVQPVGSPLSLECTVEGTSNPNLYWYRQAAGRGLQLLFYSVGIGQISSEVPQNLSASRPQDRQFILSSKKLLLSDSGFYLCAWSTGADTEAFFGQGTRLTVV.

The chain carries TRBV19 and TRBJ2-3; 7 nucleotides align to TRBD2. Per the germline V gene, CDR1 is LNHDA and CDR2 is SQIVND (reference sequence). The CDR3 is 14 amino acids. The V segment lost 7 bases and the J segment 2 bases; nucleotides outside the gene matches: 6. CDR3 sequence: CASNLAAHTDTQYF. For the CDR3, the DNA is TGTGCCAGTAATCTAGCGGCCCACACAGATACGCAGTATTTT.

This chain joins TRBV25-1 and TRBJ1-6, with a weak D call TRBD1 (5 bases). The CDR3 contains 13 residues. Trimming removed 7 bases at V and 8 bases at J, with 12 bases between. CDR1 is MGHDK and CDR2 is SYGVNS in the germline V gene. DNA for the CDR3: TGTGCCAGCACCCCAGGGTCGCATTCACCCCTCCACTTT. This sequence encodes CASTPGSHSPLHF.

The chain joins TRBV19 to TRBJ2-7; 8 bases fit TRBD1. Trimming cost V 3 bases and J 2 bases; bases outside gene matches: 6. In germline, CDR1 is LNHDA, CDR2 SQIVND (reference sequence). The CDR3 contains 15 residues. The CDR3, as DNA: TGTGCCAGTAGTATCTGGACAGGGACCGCCTACGAGCAGTACTTC. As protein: CASSIWTGTAYEQYF.

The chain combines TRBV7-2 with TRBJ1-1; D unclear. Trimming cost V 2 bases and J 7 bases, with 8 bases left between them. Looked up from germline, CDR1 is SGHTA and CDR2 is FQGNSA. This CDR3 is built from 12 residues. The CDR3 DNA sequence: TGTGCCAGCAGCTTAACAGCCCATGAAGCTTTCTTT. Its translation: CASSLTAHEAFF.

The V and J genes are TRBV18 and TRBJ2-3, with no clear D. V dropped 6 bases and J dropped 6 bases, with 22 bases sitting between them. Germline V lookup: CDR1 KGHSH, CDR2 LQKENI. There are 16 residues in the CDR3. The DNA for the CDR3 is TGTGCCAGCTCGCGTAAGGTATCTGGGCCTATGGATACGCAGTATTTT. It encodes CASSRKVSGPMDTQYF.

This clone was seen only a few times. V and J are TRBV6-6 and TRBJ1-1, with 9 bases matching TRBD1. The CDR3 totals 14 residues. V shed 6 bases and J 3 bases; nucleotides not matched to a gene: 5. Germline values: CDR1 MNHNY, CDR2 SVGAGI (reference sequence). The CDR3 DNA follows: TGTGCCAGCAGACTCCGGGACAGGGACACTGAAGCTTTCTTT. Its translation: CASRLRDRDTEAFF.

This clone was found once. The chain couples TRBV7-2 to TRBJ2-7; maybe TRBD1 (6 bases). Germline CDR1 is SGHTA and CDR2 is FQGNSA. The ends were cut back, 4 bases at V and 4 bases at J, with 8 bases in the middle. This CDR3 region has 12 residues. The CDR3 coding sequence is TGTGCCAGCAGCTCAGGGGTTTACGAGCAGTACTTC. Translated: CASSSGVYEQYF.

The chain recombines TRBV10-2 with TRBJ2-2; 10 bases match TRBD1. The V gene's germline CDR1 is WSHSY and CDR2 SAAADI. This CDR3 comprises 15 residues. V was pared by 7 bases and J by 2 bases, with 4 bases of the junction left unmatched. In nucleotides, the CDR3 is TGCGCCAGCACCCGGGACAGGGGCAACACCGGGGAGCTGTTTTTT. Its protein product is CASTRDRGNTGELFF.

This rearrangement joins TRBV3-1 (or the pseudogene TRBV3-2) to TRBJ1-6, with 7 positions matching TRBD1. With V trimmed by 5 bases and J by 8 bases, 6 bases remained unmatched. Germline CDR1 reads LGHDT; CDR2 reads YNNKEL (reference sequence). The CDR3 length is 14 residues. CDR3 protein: CASSSNRGYSPLHF. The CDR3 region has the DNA TGTGCCAGCAGCTCTAACAGGGGTTATTCACCCCTCCACTTT.